This TCR beta chain was captured in a study of cytomegalovirus exposure and HLA in healthy donors. About the research overall: As released early, the data held 75 million to 90 million unique TCRs from HLA-typed donors.

PCR involved 60 Vbeta and 13 Jbeta primers. Profiling relied on immunoSEQ multiplex PCR, and the TCRdb table lists in-frame clones only, not all of them. The repertoire holds 150,000 to 200,000 clones, 55% to 80% seen once, with around 4.5% in the top ten. Whole-study results and caveats: Association of some 18,000 TCR beta sequences with HLA alleles was found at 0.05 false discovery rate in a later analysis.

Note on this clone: The antigen remains undetermined.

The sequence was obtained from a young woman in good health and CMV-seropositive. The sequencing sample was made of PBMCs.

DNA for the CDR3: TGCGCCAGCAGCCTCGACCTACAGGGGTGGAATTCACCCCTCCACTTT. It is translated as CASSLDLQGWNSPLHF. The chain is built from TRBV4-1 and TRBJ1-6; 7 nucleotides match TRBD1. Unmatched junction bases numbered 10, after V lost 4 bases and J lost 7 bases. The germline gives CDR1 MGHRA, CDR2 YSYEKL. The CDR3 covers 16 residues.